The source of this T cell receptor (beta chain) is a study of vaccination and CD4 T cells after COVID-19. Study at large: Cells received overlapping spike peptides from SARS-CoV-2, HCoV-NL63, HCoV-OC43 and HCoV-229E as stimulation.

This clonotype appeared a few times. Its cognate antigen is unknown. Sequence data for DNA of cultured CD4+ T cells were generated by the Oncomine TCR Beta short-read assay. DNA came from CD4+ T cells after culture. TCRdb re-derived calls from the PCR reads in MiXCR, one entry per CDR3 protein. This sample has under 25,000 distinct CDR3 sequences, with 46% found just once. V shed 0 bases and J shed 3 bases, with 9 bases lying between them. Germline assignment: CDR1 SGHNT and CDR2 YYREEE (reference sequence). CDR3 length: 14 residues. The sample's treatment: approximately 11-day PBMC culture with coronavirus spike peptide pools or control peptides (ViraFEST assay).

The sample here was CD4+ T cells from blood, cultured in vitro, taken after SARS-CoV-2 vaccination. The chain uses TRBV5-4 and TRBJ1-1, with D possibly being TRBD1 (5 bases). This TCR was sampled from a human donor who had recovered from COVID-19. This CDR3 reads CASSLDGTHTEAFF. For the CDR3, the DNA is TGTGCCAGCAGCTTGGATGGGACGCACACTGAAGCTTTCTTT.